What follows are 25 T cell receptor beta chains derived from one specimen sequenced in a study of T cell clonality in common variable immunodeficiency. The antigens for these receptors are not known. Study results and caveats: Common variable immunodeficiency TCR beta sequences reportedly had fewer deletions and N-nucleotide insertions.

Generated by immunoSEQ multiplex PCR, the TCRdb table keeps only in-frame clones and is missing some. The data show around 24,000 clones, with none appearing a single time. Specimen: peripheral blood mononuclear cells. These receptors all stem from a human donor with common variable immunodeficiency.

About this clone itself: From the germline J gene comes the end of the CDR3, since the read stops 3 residues before it. The rearrangement uses TRBV5-1 and TRBJ1-1; no firm D call. V was clipped by 0 bases and J by 5 bases, with 17 bases between them. Germline V CDR1 and CDR2: SGHRS, YFSETQ. CDR3 size: 16 residues. CDR3 region: CASSLGAAYKGTEAFF. CDR3 DNA (partial): TGCGCCAGCAGCTTGGGGGCAGCATACAAGGGTACTGAA.

This clone came up many times. The read terminates 3 residues ahead of where the CDR3 ends, so the germline J gene completes it. The rearrangement links TRBV5-1 to TRBJ2-7; D uncertain. V lost 2 bases and J lost 3, with 12 bases in between. CDR3 length: 14 residues. Looked up from germline, CDR1 is SGHRS and CDR2 is YFSETQ. Incomplete CDR3 DNA: TGCGCCAGCAGCTTAGACCAGGAGAGCTACGAG. Encoded protein: CASSLDQESYE. The complete CDR3 sequence is CASSLDQESYEQYF.

As to this clone: The read comes to an end 3 residues before the CDR3 does, leaving the germline J gene to fill in the end. The chain carries TRBV7-3 and TRBJ2-1; TRBD2 matches at 7 bases. V dropped 5 bases and J dropped 1; count of bases not matched to a gene: 5. Germline CDR1 is SGHTA and CDR2 is FQGTGA. The CDR3 has 15 amino acids. CDR3 residues: CASSPSGVSYNEQFF. CDR3 DNA (partial): TGTGCCAGCAGCCCCAGCGGGGTATCCTACAATGAG.

This clone has only a few counts. The read comes to an end 3 residues before the CDR3 does, leaving the germline J gene to fill in the end. This sequence joins TRBV18 and TRBJ2-5; 7 bases are shared with TRBD1. The junction had 2 bases not matched to a gene; V was cut back by 6 bases and J by 4 bases. The CDR3 runs 12 residues. The germline CDR1 and CDR2 sequences are KGHSH and LQKENI. CDR3 amino acids: CASSTGPETQYF. The part of the CDR3 DNA that was read is TGTGCCAGCTCGACAGGGCCAGAGACC.

This clone was seen at least ten times. Coverage ceases 3 residues before the CDR3 finishes, and the germline J gene fills in the end. The chain recombines TRBV20-1 with TRBJ2-1, with 9 bases aligning to TRBD2. The CDR3 is 15 residues long. Unmatched junction bases numbered 7, after V lost 2 bases and J lost 5 bases. Germline V gene lookup returns CDR1 DFQATT and CDR2 SNEGSKA (reference sequence). The DNA read from the CDR3 is TGCAGTGCTAGACCCGGGACTAGCAGAAACAATGAG. Amino acids: CSARPGTSRNNE. The complete CDR3 reads CSARPGTSRNNEQFF.

A word on this clone: The read halts 3 residues ahead of the CDR3 end, with the missing end drawn from the germline J gene. The rearrangement uses TRBV20-1 and TRBJ1-5; no clear D gene. Germline loops: CDR1 DFQATT, CDR2 SNEGSKA (reference sequence). The CDR3 runs 12 residues. V gave up 2 bases and J gave up 4 bases, with 6 bases separating them. Here the CDR3 reads CSARHSNQPQHF. The sequenced part of the CDR3 DNA is TGCAGTGCTAGACACAGTAATCAGCCC.

The sample holds many counts of this clone. The read ends 3 residues before the CDR3 terminus; that terminus is restored from the germline J gene. The chain combines TRBV7-9 with TRBJ2-5, with 13 bases aligning to TRBD2. The germline CDR1 and CDR2 sequences are SEHNR and FQNEAQ (reference sequence). The CDR3 consists of 15 residues. J was trimmed by 4 bases and V by 5 bases; bases with no gene match: 4. CDR3: CASSQRLAGGETQYF. Partial CDR3 DNA: TGTGCCAGCAGCCAAAGACTAGCGGGAGGAGAGACC. Based on the CDR3 plus reference TRBV7-9 and TRBJ2-5, the full variable domain is DTGVSQNPRHKITKRGQNVTFRCDPISEHNRLYWYRQTLGQGPEFLTYFQNEAQLEKSRLLSDRFSAERPKGSFSTLEIQRTEQGDSAMYLCASSQRLAGGETQYFGPGTRLLVL.

This clone was seen many times. Read sequence stops 3 residues before the CDR3 end, and the germline J gene provides the missing end. The V call is TRBV20-1, the J call TRBJ1-5, with 7 bases aligning to TRBD1. The germline gives CDR1 DFQATT, CDR2 SNEGSKA (reference sequence). This CDR3 spans 14 amino acids. V shed 5 bases, J shed 1 base, and the junction held 5 bases outside the gene matches. The part of the CDR3 DNA that was read is TGCAGTGCTGGACCGGGACAGAGCAATCAGCCC. Amino acids: CSAGPGQSNQP. The CDR3 as a whole reads CSAGPGQSNQPQHF.

This clone was observed at least ten times. The read terminates 3 residues ahead of where the CDR3 ends, so the germline J gene completes it. The chain uses TRBV6-1 and TRBJ1-2, with TRBD1 matching over 8 bases. The CDR3 has 13 amino acids. The V segment lost 4 bases and the J segment 7 bases; nucleotides outside the gene matches: 5. Germline V gives CDR1 MNHNS, CDR2 SASEGT. CDR3 bases read: TGTGCCAGCAGTGGGCAAACAGGGGGTGGC. Encoded protein: CASSGQTGGG. In full, the CDR3 is CASSGQTGGGYTF.

This clone was seen at least ten times. CDR3 sequence reads: CASSLDAGQTQYF. CDR3 DNA (partial): TGTGCCAGCAGCTTAGATGCGGGACAAACG. V and J are TRBV11-2 and TRBJ2-3; D is perhaps TRBD1 or TRBD2 (6 bases each). The read is 3 residues too short to cover the CDR3 end, so that end is filled in from the germline J gene. CDR3 length: 13 residues. Germline V gene data show CDR1 as SGHAT and CDR2 as FQNNGV. Drawing the rest from reference TRBV11-2 and TRBJ2-3, the complete variable domain is EAGVAQSPRYKIIEKRQSVAFWCNPISGHATLYWYQQILGQGPKLLIQFQNNGVVDDSQLPKDRFSAERLKGVDSTLKIQPAKLEDSAVYLCASSLDAGQTQYFGPGTRLTVL.

For this clone: A much larger clonotype is one base distant, so this may be a read error. The CDR3 end falls 3 residues outside the read, so it is completed with the germline J gene. The rearrangement uses TRBV20-1 and TRBJ2-5; 9 positions agree with TRBD2. After removal of 3 bases from V and 7 bases from J, the junction contained 15 bases not matched to a gene. The CDR3 totals 16 residues. Germline assignment: CDR1 DFQATT and CDR2 SNEGSKA (reference sequence). The CDR3 region is CSASLVLGRAGGTQYF. CDR3 bases read: TGCAGTGCTAGCTTGGTTCTTGGGCGAGCGGGAGGGACC.

Ten or more counts support this clone. The CDR3 extends 3 residues past the end of the read, so its final part is completed from the germline J gene. The V gene is TRBV6-1, the J gene TRBJ1-4; TRBD1 agrees at 8 bases. The germline V gene has CDR1 MNHNS and CDR2 SASEGT. J lost 8 bases, V lost 3 bases, and 5 bases had no gene match. The CDR3 consists of 14 residues. CDR3 bases read: TGTGCCAGCAGTGACAGGGGGCGAGGAGAAAAA. It codes for CASSDRGRGEK. The entire CDR3 is CASSDRGRGEKLFF.

This clone was found a few times. Read data end 3 residues before the CDR3 end; the end is taken from the germline J gene. The gene calls are TRBV18 and TRBJ2-1; 13 bases are shared with TRBD2. The CDR3 totals 18 residues. The germline V gene encodes CDR1 KGHSH and CDR2 LQKENI. The trim removed 3 bases at V and 2 bases at J, leaving 7 bases unmatched. CDR3 DNA, as far as it was read: TGTGCCAGCTCACCGAGAACGGGACTAGCGGGGACCTACAATGAG. The encoded protein is CASSPRTGLAGTYNE. The full CDR3 reads CASSPRTGLAGTYNEQFF.

The table lists this clone with many counts. The read halts 3 residues ahead of the CDR3 end, with the missing end drawn from the germline J gene. J is TRBJ1-1 and V is TRBV11-3; D is ambiguous. CDR3 length: 13 residues. In germline, CDR1 is SGHNT, CDR2 YENEEA. Deletions cut 0 bases from V and 7 bases from J, with 9 bases between. CDR3 sequence reads: CASSLERGSEAFF. CDR3 bases read: TGTGCCAGCAGCTTAGAACGAGGCAGTGAA. Together with reference TRBV11-3 and TRBJ1-1, the CDR3 gives the full variable domain: EAGVVQSPRYKIIEKKQPVAFWCNPISGHNTLYWYLQNLGQGPELLIRYENEEAVDDSQLPKDRFSAERLKGVDSTLKIQPAELGDSAVYLCASSLERGSEAFFGQGTRLTVV.

This clone was seen at least ten times. CDR3 loop: CSAPGTGFIPGTNEKLFF. Partial CDR3 DNA: TGCAGTGCTCCCGGGACAGGGTTCATCCCGGGGACTAATGAAAAA. The chain carries TRBV20-1 and TRBJ1-4; 9 bases agree with TRBD1. The read finishes 3 residues shy of the CDR3 end, and the germline J gene is used to complete it. There are 18 residues in the CDR3. The germline V gene has CDR1 DFQATT and CDR2 SNEGSKA (reference sequence). V lost 5 bases, J lost 2 bases, and 15 bases stayed unmatched.

On this clone: From the germline J gene comes the end of the CDR3, since the read stops 3 residues before it. V usage is TRBV2 and J usage is TRBJ2-1, with TRBD2 identical over 12 bases. The CDR3 consists of 15 residues. Per the germline V gene, CDR1 is SNHLY and CDR2 is FYNNEI. With V trimmed by 6 bases and J by 7 bases, 7 bases remained unmatched. The sequenced CDR3 bases are TGTGCCAGCAGGAGGACTAGCGGGACTAAGAATGAG. Translated, it gives CASRRTSGTKNE. The entire CDR3 protein is CASRRTSGTKNEQFF.

In its sample, this clone was seen many times. The read halts 3 residues ahead of the CDR3 end, with the missing end drawn from the germline J gene. The rearrangement uses TRBV29-1 and TRBJ1-1; perhaps TRBD1 as D (6 bases). Germline V CDR1 and CDR2: SQVTM, ANQGSEA. The CDR3 covers 13 residues. Trimming cost V 3 bases and J 7 bases, with 15 bases left between them. CDR3 in amino acids: CSVDQQGNLEAFF. The DNA read from the CDR3 is TGCAGCGTTGATCAACAGGGAAACCTTGAA.

This clone appeared a few times. With the read ending 3 residues before the CDR3 end, the germline J gene is used to fill in that end. J is TRBJ1-5 and V is TRBV7-8; D unclear. From germline, CDR1 is SGHVS and CDR2 FQNEAQ. The CDR3 totals 13 residues. Deletions cut 2 bases from V and 8 bases from J, with 10 bases between. The CDR3 DNA, read in part, is TGTGCCAGCAGCTTATCGTCTTACAAGCCC. Protein sequence: CASSLSSYKP. The whole CDR3 sequence is CASSLSSYKPQHF.

In regard to this clone: Read sequence stops 3 residues before the CDR3 end, and the germline J gene provides the missing end. The chain combines TRBV6-1 with TRBJ1-5, with 8 bases lining up with TRBD1. CDR3 size: 14 residues. Unmatched junction bases numbered 0, after V lost 4 bases and J lost 1 base. Per the germline V gene, CDR1 is MNHNS and CDR2 is SASEGT. The DNA read from the CDR3 is TGTGCCAGCAGTGCAGGGGGCAGCAATCAGCCC. Translated: CASSAGGSNQP. From start to end, the CDR3 is CASSAGGSNQPQHF.

This clone was recorded a few times. The sequenced part of the CDR3 DNA is TGTGCCAGCAGCTCCGCCACAGGGACTAGCGACCCCAATGAT. Translating gives CASSSATGTSDPND. The full CDR3 protein reads CASSSATGTSDPNDQYF. The J gene is TRBJ2-4, the V gene TRBV6-2 or TRBV6-3; 10 bases are shared with TRBD2. The read ends 3 residues shy of where the CDR3 ends; the end is completed using the germline J gene. The CDR3 totals 17 residues. Germline V gives CDR1 MNHEY, CDR2 SVGEGT.

This clone turned up a few times. The read gets to within 3 residues of the CDR3 end, and the germline J gene fills in the rest. The V call is TRBV7-6, the J call TRBJ1-4, with TRBD1 matching over 12 bases. From germline, CDR1 is SGHVS and CDR2 FNYEAQ. J lost 7 bases, V lost 6 bases, and 3 bases had no gene match. CDR3 length equals 14 residues. The CDR3 bases that were read are TGTGCCAGCAGTCGGGACAGGGGGCCTGAAAAA. It specifies CASSRDRGPEK. The whole CDR3 is CASSRDRGPEKLFF.

This clone occurred a few times. The read stops 3 residues short of the end of the CDR3; the missing end is completed from the germline J gene. The chain is built from TRBV19 and TRBJ2-5; perhaps TRBD1 as D (6 bases). The CDR3 covers 15 residues. V lost 4 bases and J lost 2, with 14 bases in between. The V gene's germline CDR1 is LNHDA and CDR2 SQIVND (reference sequence). CDR3 sequence: CASSKFVDRQETQYF. CDR3 DNA (partial): TGTGCCAGTAGTAAGTTTGTGGACAGACAAGAGACC.

This clone occurred many times. The sequenced CDR3 bases are TGTGCCAGCCGTACGGGACTAGCGGGAGGGCCCGGGAATGAG. This encodes CASRTGLAGGPGNE. The full CDR3 sequence reads CASRTGLAGGPGNEQFF. The chain combines TRBV7-8 with TRBJ2-1; 16 nucleotides match TRBD2. The DNA ends 3 residues before the CDR3 does, and the rest of the CDR3 is filled in from the germline J gene. In germline, CDR1 is SGHVS, CDR2 FQNEAQ. V was clipped by 8 bases and J by 7 bases; unmatched bases: 11. The CDR3 is 17 residues long.

As concerns this clone: The read ends 3 residues before the CDR3 terminus; that terminus is restored from the germline J gene. The chain joins TRBV7-6 to TRBJ1-5; D remains unclear. The germline V and J ends were trimmed by 5 bases and 5 bases, with 10 bases remaining between them. The CDR3 extends over 13 amino acids. CDR1 is SGHVS and CDR2 is FNYEAQ in the germline V gene. Here the CDR3 reads CASSRGGDQPQHF. CDR3 bases read: TGTGCCAGCAGCCGGGGTGGGGATCAGCCC.

Note on this clone: The CDR3 end falls 3 residues outside the read, so it is completed with the germline J gene. The J gene is TRBJ2-7, the V gene TRBV19, with 10 bases lining up with TRBD1. Trimming removed 1 base from V and 5 bases from J; junction bases left unmatched: 5. Per the germline V gene, CDR1 is LNHDA and CDR2 is SQIVND (reference sequence). CDR3 length: 15 amino acids. The sequenced part of the CDR3 DNA is TGTGCCAGTAGTATAGGACAGGGGGCGCGCAACGAG. This gives the protein CASSIGQGARNE. The whole CDR3 reads CASSIGQGARNEQYF.